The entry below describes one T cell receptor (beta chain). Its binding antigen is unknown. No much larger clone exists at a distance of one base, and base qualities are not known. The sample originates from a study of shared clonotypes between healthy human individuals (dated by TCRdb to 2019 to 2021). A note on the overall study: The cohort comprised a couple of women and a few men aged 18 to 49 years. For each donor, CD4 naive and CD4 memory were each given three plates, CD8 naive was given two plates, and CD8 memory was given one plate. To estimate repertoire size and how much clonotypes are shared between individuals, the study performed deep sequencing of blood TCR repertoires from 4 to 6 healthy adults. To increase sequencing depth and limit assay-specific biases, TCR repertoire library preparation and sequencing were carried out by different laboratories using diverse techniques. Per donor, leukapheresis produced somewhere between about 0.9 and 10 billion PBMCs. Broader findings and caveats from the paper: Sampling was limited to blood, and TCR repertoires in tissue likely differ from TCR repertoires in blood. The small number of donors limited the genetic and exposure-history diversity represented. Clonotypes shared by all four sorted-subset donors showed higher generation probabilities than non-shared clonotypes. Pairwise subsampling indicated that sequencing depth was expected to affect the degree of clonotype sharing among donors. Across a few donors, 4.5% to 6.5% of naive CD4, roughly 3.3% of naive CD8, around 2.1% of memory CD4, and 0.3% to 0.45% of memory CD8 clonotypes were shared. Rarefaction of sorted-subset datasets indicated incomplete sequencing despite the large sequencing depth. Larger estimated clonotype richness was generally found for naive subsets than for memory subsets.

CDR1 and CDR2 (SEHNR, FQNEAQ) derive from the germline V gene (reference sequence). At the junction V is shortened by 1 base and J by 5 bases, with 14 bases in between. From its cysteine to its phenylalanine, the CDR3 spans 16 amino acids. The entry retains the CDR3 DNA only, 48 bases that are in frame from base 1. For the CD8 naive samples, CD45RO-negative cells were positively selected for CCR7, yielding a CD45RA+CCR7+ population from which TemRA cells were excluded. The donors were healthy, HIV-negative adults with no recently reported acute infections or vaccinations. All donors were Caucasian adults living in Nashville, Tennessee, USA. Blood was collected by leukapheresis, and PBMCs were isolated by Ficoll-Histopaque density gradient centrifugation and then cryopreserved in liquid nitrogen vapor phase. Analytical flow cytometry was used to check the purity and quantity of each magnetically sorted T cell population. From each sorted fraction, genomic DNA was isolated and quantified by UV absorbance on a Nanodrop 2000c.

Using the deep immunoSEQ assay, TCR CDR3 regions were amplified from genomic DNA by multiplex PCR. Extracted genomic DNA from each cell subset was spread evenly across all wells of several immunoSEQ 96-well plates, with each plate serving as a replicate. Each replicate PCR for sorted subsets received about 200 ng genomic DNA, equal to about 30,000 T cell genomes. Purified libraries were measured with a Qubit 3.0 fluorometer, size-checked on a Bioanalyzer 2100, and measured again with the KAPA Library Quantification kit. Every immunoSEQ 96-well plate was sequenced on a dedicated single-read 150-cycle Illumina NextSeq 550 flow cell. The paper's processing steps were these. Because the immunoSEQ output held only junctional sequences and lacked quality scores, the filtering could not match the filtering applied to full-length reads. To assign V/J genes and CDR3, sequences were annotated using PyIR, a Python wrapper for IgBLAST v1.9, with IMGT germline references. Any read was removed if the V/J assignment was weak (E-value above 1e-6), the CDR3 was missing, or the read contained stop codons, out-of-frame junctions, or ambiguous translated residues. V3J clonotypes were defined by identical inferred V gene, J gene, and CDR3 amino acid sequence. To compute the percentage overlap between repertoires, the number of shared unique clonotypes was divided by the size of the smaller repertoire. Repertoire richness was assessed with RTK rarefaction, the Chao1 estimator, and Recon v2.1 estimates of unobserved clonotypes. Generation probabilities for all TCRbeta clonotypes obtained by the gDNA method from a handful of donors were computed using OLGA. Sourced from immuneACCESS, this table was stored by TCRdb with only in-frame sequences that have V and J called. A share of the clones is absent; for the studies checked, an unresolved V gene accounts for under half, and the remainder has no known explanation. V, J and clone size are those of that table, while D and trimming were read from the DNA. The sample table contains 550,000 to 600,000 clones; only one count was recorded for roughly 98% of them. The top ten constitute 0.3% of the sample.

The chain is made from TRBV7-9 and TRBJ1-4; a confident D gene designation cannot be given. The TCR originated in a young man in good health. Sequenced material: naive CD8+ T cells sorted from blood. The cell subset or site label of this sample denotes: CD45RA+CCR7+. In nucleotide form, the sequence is TGTGCCAGCAGCTTAGGACCCCGAGGGTCGAATGAAAAACTGTTTTTT. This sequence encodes CASSLGPRGSNEKLFF.